The rows below give T cell receptor beta chains drawn from one sample of a study of T cells in Graves' hyperthyroidism and ophthalmopathy. TCRdb re-called the multiplex PCR reads with MiXCR, one entry per CDR3 protein. Among approximately 600,000 distinct CDR3 sequences, less than 25% were seen once, and the ten largest hold about 34%. Sample: blood. These receptors came from a man aged 25-45 years with Graves' ophthalmopathy. Each CDR3 is given with its conserved first and last residue. Each record gives: clone size, D gene, J gene, V gene, CDR3 DNA, CDR3 protein. A D gene is named only where the DNA matches it firmly. Size is omitted from some rows. Given values are once, few, many or a class for expanded clones.

many,-,TRBJ1-1,TRBV28,TGTGCCAGCTTGCTTACAGGGAGGGTGAACACTGAAGCTTTCTTT,CASLLTGRVNTEAFF
few,-,TRBJ2-3,TRBV12-3/TRBV12-4,TGTGCCAGCAGTTTAAGGCCCCACCTAAAAACAGATACGCAGTATTTT,CASSLRPHLKTDTQYF
many,TRBD1,TRBJ1-2,TRBV5-1,TGCGCCAGCAGCTCCGGACAGGACTATGGCTACACCTTC,CASSSGQDYGYTF
-,-,TRBJ2-7,TRBV7-2,TGTGCCAGCAGCTTGAGTCGGGCCTCCTACGAGCAGTACTTC,CASSLSRASYEQYF
-,TRBD2,TRBJ2-1,TRBV19,TGTGCCGCGGGTGGCGGGAGTTACAATGAGCAGTTCTTC,CAAGGGSYNEQFF
few,TRBD2,TRBJ2-5,TRBV12-3/TRBV12-4,TGTGCCAGCGGCCCAGGGACTAGCCAAGAGACCCAGTACTTC,CASGPGTSQETQYF
many,TRBD1,TRBJ2-7,TRBV2,TGTGCCAGCAGTGGGTGGACAGGGGGCATCTACGAGCAGTACTTC,CASSGWTGGIYEQYF
few,-,TRBJ2-3,TRBV13,TGTGCCAGCTCCGTGGGAGCGGAAGATACGCAGTATTTT,CASSVGAEDTQYF
-,-,TRBJ2-6,TRBV28,TGTGCCAGCAGCGTTGCAGGGGGGCTCTCTGGGGCCAACGTCCTGACTTTC,CASSVAGGLSGANVLTF
many,-,TRBJ2-7,TRBV11-2,TGTGCCAGCAGCTTCGAAGGGGGATACGCGGCCGAGCAGTACTTC,CASSFEGGYAAEQYF
few,TRBD2,TRBJ2-7,TRBV19,TGTGCCAGTAGTATTCGACTAGCGGGAGCTCACGAGCAGTACTTC,CASSIRLAGAHEQYF
-,-,TRBJ1-5,TRBV6-1,TGTGCCAGCAGGGAAGCCGGGACTCAAAATCAGCCCCAGCATTTT,CASREAGTQNQPQHF
few,TRBD2,TRBJ2-2,TRBV20-1,TGCAGTGCTAGAGTACAAGCGGGAGTATCCGGGGAGCTGTTTTTT,CSARVQAGVSGELFF
-,-,TRBJ2-1,TRBV7-6,TGTGCCAGCAGCTTTAGTCGGAATGACAATGAGCAGTTCTTC,CASSFSRNDNEQFF
-,-,TRBJ1-4,TRBV20-1,TGCAGTGCTAGGCCCCTCGTGATGGGGGGGCTTAATGAAAAACTGTTTTTT,CSARPLVMGGLNEKLFF
-,TRBD1,TRBJ1-1,TRBV3-1,TGTGCCAGTCGGACAGGGGGAAGTACTGAAGCTTTCTTT,CASRTGGSTEAFF
many,-,TRBJ1-1,TRBV7-8,TGTGCCAGCAGCCCAGAGTGGCGGCTGAACACTGAAGCTTTCTTT,CASSPEWRLNTEAFF
many,TRBD2,TRBJ2-7,TRBV20-1,TGCAGTGCCCGTCCGGCGGGAGTACACGAGCAGTACTTC,CSARPAGVHEQYF
-,-,TRBJ2-1,TRBV11-2,TGTGCCAGCAGCTTAGACGTGGGCCCCAATGAGCAGTTCTTC,CASSLDVGPNEQFF
-,-,TRBJ1-4,TRBV27,TGTGCCAGCAGCCTTAATACAGGGAGCAATGAAAAACTGTTTTTT,CASSLNTGSNEKLFF
few,-,TRBJ2-2,TRBV11-2,TGTGCCAGCAGCTTTCCGACCCAAGGGGCCGGGGAGCTGTTTTTT,CASSFPTQGAGELFF
-,TRBD1,TRBJ1-4,TRBV30,TGTGCCTGGAGCGCACTGACAGGGGGTACAACTAGTGAAAAACTGTTTTTT,CAWSALTGGTTSEKLFF
few,TRBD2,TRBJ2-1,TRBV24-1,TGTGCCACCAGTGATAGAGACGCTAGCGGGACCGACTACAATGAGCAGTTCTTC,CATSDRDASGTDYNEQFF
many,-,TRBJ2-3,TRBV28,TGTGCCAGCAGTCCGTCCCCGCGTGGGGATACGCAGTATTTT,CASSPSPRGDTQYF
-,TRBD1,TRBJ2-7,TRBV28,TGTGCCAGCAGACGGGCAGGGGGCTCCTACGAGCAGTACTTC,CASRRAGGSYEQYF
-,-,TRBJ1-4,TRBV7-8,TGTGCCAGCAGCTTAGCGCCCGGGCCTAATGAAAAACTGTTTTTT,CASSLAPGPNEKLFF
few,-,TRBJ2-2,TRBV7-2,TGTGCCAGCAGCTTGAATGAGGGGGTCGGGGAGCTGTTTTTT,CASSLNEGVGELFF
-,TRBD1,TRBJ2-5,TRBV20-1,TGCAGTGCTAGAGACCCGACAGGGGGGTACCAAGAGACCCAGTACTTC,CSARDPTGGYQETQYF
-,-,TRBJ2-3,TRBV7-2,TGTGCCAGCAGCTTTAGGCCTACTCACACAGATACGCAGTATTTT,CASSFRPTHTDTQYF
many,-,TRBJ2-7,TRBV12-3/TRBV12-4,TGTGCCAGCAGGGGGGGCTCCTACGAGCAGTACTTC,CASRGGSYEQYF
-,TRBD2,TRBJ2-7,TRBV7-8,TGTGCCAGCAGCCCCGGGACTATCCGCGAGCAGTACTTC,CASSPGTIREQYF
few,TRBD2,TRBJ2-1,TRBV12-3/TRBV12-4,TGTGCCAGCCCCGCGGGAGGGATGACAAGAACCGCGAACAATGAGCAGTTCTTC,CASPAGGMTRTANNEQFF
-,TRBD2,TRBJ2-5,TRBV19,TGTGCCAGTAGTCTTAGCGGGACTGCTCAAGAGACCCAGTACTTC,CASSLSGTAQETQYF
-,-,TRBJ1-1,TRBV2,TGTGCCAGCAGTGAAGCGAGGGCTGTTACTGAAGCTTTCTTT,CASSEARAVTEAFF
-,TRBD1,TRBJ2-7,TRBV7-2,TGTGCCAGCAGCTCGACAGGGGGCTCGGGGCCCTACGAGCAGTACTTC,CASSSTGGSGPYEQYF
many,-,TRBJ1-1,TRBV7-6,TGTGCCAGCAGCTTAGAAGGGCGGTCTGAAGCTTTCTTT,CASSLEGRSEAFF
-,-,TRBJ1-1,TRBV20-1,TGCAGTGCTAGAGGCAGGGAAAAAGGTTTTGCTTTCTTT,CSARGREKGFAFF
few,-,TRBJ2-2,TRBV11-2,TGTGCCAGCAGCTTTCGGGAGCTGTTTTTT,CASSFRELFF
many,-,TRBJ1-1,TRBV10-3,TGTGCCATCAGTGCTCTTAGCGAGGGGGGGACTGAAGCTTTCTTT,CAISALSEGGTEAFF
-,-,TRBJ2-5,TRBV27,TGTGCCAGCAGCTCCCCCCACAGGGAGGGACAAGAGACCCAGTACTTC,CASSSPHREGQETQYF
-,-,TRBJ2-2,TRBV20-1,TGCAGTGCTTATGGAGGCACCGGGGAGCTGTTTTTT,CSAYGGTGELFF
few,-,TRBJ1-4,TRBV7-9,TGTGCCAGCAGCACAACCGGGGGAGGTGAAAAACTGTTTTTT,CASSTTGGGEKLFF
-,-,TRBJ2-7,TRBV20-1,TGCAGTGCTAGAGATGGCCAGGGTGGAATCTCCTACGAGCAGTACTTC,CSARDGQGGISYEQYF
few,TRBD2,TRBJ2-3,TRBV19,TGTGCCAGTCAGTCGCTAGCGGGAGCCACAGATACGCAGTATTTT,CASQSLAGATDTQYF
few,-,TRBJ2-5,TRBV5-1,TGCGCCAGCAGCTTGGCTACGGCCGGGGTGGAGACCCAGTACTTC,CASSLATAGVETQYF
few,-,TRBJ2-3,TRBV27,TGTGCCAGCAGTTCATTACCGGATACGCAGTATTTT,CASSSLPDTQYF
-,TRBD1,TRBJ1-2,TRBV12-3/TRBV12-4,TGTGCCAGCAGTCGGACAGGGCGGGGGGGCTACACCTTC,CASSRTGRGGYTF
-,-,TRBJ2-7,TRBV7-9,TGTGCCAGCAGCTTAGGACCGACAGCCTCCTACGAGCAGTACTTC,CASSLGPTASYEQYF
-,TRBD1,TRBJ1-3,TRBV9,TGTGCCAGCAGCGTAGGCCAGGGGGCTGGAAACACCATATATTTT,CASSVGQGAGNTIYF
few,-,TRBJ1-5,TRBV20-1,TGCAGTGCTAGCAGGCAACAGGCCAGCAATCAGCCCCAGCATTTT,CSASRQQASNQPQHF
many,-,TRBJ2-7,TRBV7-9,TGTGCCAGCAGCTTTATAAAGGGAAGTGAGCAGTACTTC,CASSFIKGSEQYF
many,-,TRBJ1-1,TRBV7-9,TGTGCCAGCAGCTTAGGTCCCACTGAAGCTTTCTTT,CASSLGPTEAFF